This entry lists 23 T cell receptor beta chains sequenced from one sample in a study of shared clonotypes between healthy human individuals. Libraries were prepared by immunoSEQ multiplex PCR; TCRdb keeps only in-frame clonotypes and omits some of them. This table has some 1,100,000 clones, approximately 78% appearing once. Sequencing was done on a sample of memory CD4+ T cells from PBMCs. Subset meaning: CD45RA-negative fraction. The receptors derive from a man between 18 and 35 years old in good health. Some clones in this sample may be carry-over from other donors' samples.

V and J are TRBV6-5 and TRBJ1-1; 7 bases agree with TRBD1. From germline, CDR1 is MNHEY and CDR2 SVGAGI. Trimming at V came to 5 bases and at J to 5 bases, leaving 5 bases not matched to a gene. The CDR3 sequence is 13 residues long. CDR3 DNA sequence: TGTGCCAGCAGTCCAGGGGGTTGGACTGAAGCTTTCTTT. Translating gives CASSPGGWTEAFF.

A few counts support this clone. The rearrangement links TRBV7-7 to TRBJ1-3; TRBD1 might be the D (6 bases). Trimming stripped 1 base from V and 2 bases from J, with 9 bases between. The germline gives CDR1 SSHAT, CDR2 FNYEAQ (reference sequence). CDR3 length: 15 residues. The CDR3 is CASSLEWGPGNTIYF. In nucleotides, the CDR3 is TGTGCCAGCAGCTTAGAATGGGGGCCTGGAAACACCATATATTTT.

The genes are TRBV7-9 and TRBJ2-1; D not certain. This CDR3 region has 14 residues. Trimming removed 5 bases from V and 4 bases from J, with 12 bases in between. Germline values: CDR1 SEHNR, CDR2 FQNEAQ (reference sequence). The CDR3 bases are TGTGCCAGCAGCCAAAAAGGCGTGTACAATGAGCAGTTCTTC. This gives the protein CASSQKGVYNEQFF. The complete variable domain, with remaining parts taken from reference TRBV7-9 and TRBJ2-1, reads DTGVSQNPRHKITKRGQNVTFRCDPISEHNRLYWYRQTLGQGPEFLTYFQNEAQLEKSRLLSDRFSAERPKGSFSTLEIQRTEQGDSAMYLCASSQKGVYNEQFFGPGTRLTVL.

The V gene is TRBV28, the J gene TRBJ2-5; 9 nucleotides agree with TRBD1. Germline lookup yields CDR1 MDHEN and CDR2 SYDVKM. The CDR3 loop spans 15 amino acids. V dropped 8 bases and J dropped 0; count of bases not matched to a gene: 7. The CDR3 DNA is TGTGCCAGCGGCCGGACAGGGGAGTACCAAGAGACCCAGTACTTC. Its protein is CASGRTGEYQETQYF.

CDR3 in DNA: TGTGCCAGCATTCCAGACCTCAGCCGAGGGGCCCAGCATTTT. Translating it yields CASIPDLSRGAQHF. V usage is TRBV6-1 and J usage is TRBJ1-5; tentative D call: TRBD1 (5 bases). CDR3 size: 14 residues. CDR1 MNHNS and CDR2 SASEGT come from the germline V gene. V lost 7 bases, J lost 11 bases, and 21 bases lay in between.

Many counts were recorded for this clone. The chain carries TRBV19 and TRBJ2-4, with unresolved D. This CDR3 contains 12 residues. From germline, CDR1 is LNHDA and CDR2 SQIVND (reference sequence). Trimming pared 0 bases from V and 13 bases from J, leaving 10 bases between. The CDR3 DNA reads as TGTGCCAGTAGTATAGAGGGCAGGTCCCAGTACTTC. Translation: CASSIEGRSQYF.

The chain uses TRBV7-2 and TRBJ1-2; D not resolved. There are 13 residues in the CDR3. Trimming left V 1 base short and J 4 bases short, with 7 bases between. From germline, CDR1 is SGHTA and CDR2 FQGNSA. In DNA, the CDR3 is TGTGCCAGCAGCTTAGGTGGACCCTATGGCTACACCTTC. It specifies CASSLGGPYGYTF.

Note on this clone: The identical CDR3 is also encoded by other nucleotide sequences in the sample. The V gene is TRBV28, the J gene TRBJ2-6; D perhaps matches TRBD2 (5 bases). Trimming removed 2 bases at V and 2 bases at J, with 7 bases between. The CDR3 runs 15 residues. The germline V gene encodes CDR1 MDHEN and CDR2 SYDVKM. The CDR3: CASSLKGAGANVLTF. Written as DNA, the CDR3 is TGTGCCAGCAGTTTAAAGGGAGCTGGGGCCAACGTCCTGACTTTC. The whole variable domain, filled in from reference TRBV28 and TRBJ2-6, reads DVKVTQSSRYLVKRTGEKVFLECVQDMDHENMFWYRQDPGLGLRLIYFSYDVKMKEKGDIPEGYSVSREKKERFSLILESASTNQTSMYLCASSLKGAGANVLTFGAGSRLTVL.

V is TRBV7-2 and J is TRBJ1-2; D remains ambiguous. V was clipped by 5 bases and J by 4 bases, with 14 bases between them. Germline V gene data show CDR1 as SGHTA and CDR2 as FQGNSA. The CDR3 sequence is 14 residues long. CDR3 residues: CASSPHSGSYGYTF. The DNA of the CDR3 is TGTGCCAGCAGCCCACACTCAGGATCCTATGGCTACACCTTC.

V is TRBV2 and J is TRBJ1-4; 7 bases align to TRBD1. V gave up 6 bases and J gave up 0 bases; unmatched junction bases: 4. Germline V gives CDR1 SNHLY, CDR2 FYNNEI. CDR3 length equals 15 residues. The CDR3 here is CASSDTGATNEKLFF. DNA of the CDR3: TGTGCCAGCAGCGATACAGGGGCAACTAATGAAAAACTGTTTTTT.

This clone has a handful of counts. The same CDR3 also results from other DNA sequences found in this sample. The chain uses TRBV5-1 and TRBJ2-2; 10 bases are a match to TRBD2. The germline CDR1 and CDR2 sequences are SGHRS and YFSETQ. The CDR3 consists of 16 residues. Losses at the gene ends were 3 bases for V and 5 bases for J; bases not matched to a gene: 7. The CDR3 region is CASSSSSGSGTGELFF. DNA for the CDR3: TGCGCCAGCAGCTCTTCTAGCGGGAGTGGAACCGGGGAGCTGTTTTTT.

Notes on this clone: Different DNA sequences within this sample yield the same CDR3. The CDR3 bases are TGCGCCAGCAGCTTGGCGGGAGGGGGAGAGACCCAGTACTTC. This encodes CASSLAGGGETQYF. The chain carries TRBV5-1 and TRBJ2-5; 8 bases are shared with TRBD2. CDR1 and CDR2 from the germline V gene are SGHRS and YFSETQ. J lost 4 bases, V lost 0 bases, and 2 bases had no gene match. The CDR3 spans 14 residues.

The chain employs TRBV5-5 and TRBJ1-1; 9 nucleotides match TRBD1. From germline, CDR1 is SGHKS and CDR2 YYEKEE (reference sequence). Trimming at V came to 4 bases and at J to 0 bases, leaving 4 bases not matched to a gene. This CDR3 has 15 amino acids. CDR3: CASSRQGVLNTEAFF. The CDR3 DNA is TGTGCCAGCAGCAGACAGGGGGTTCTGAACACTGAAGCTTTCTTT.

Remarks on this clone: This likely traces to a read error, being one base from a far larger clone. The sample holds other DNA sequences that translate to the same CDR3. The J gene is TRBJ1-5, the V gene TRBV2, with D tentatively TRBD1 (5 bases). The CDR3 runs 13 residues. CDR1 and CDR2 from the germline V gene are SNHLY and FYNNEI. Trimming left V 8 bases short and J 0 bases short, with 8 bases between. CDR3 in amino acids: CASGQGSNQPQHF. In DNA form, the CDR3 reads TGTGCCAGCGGGCAGGGTAGCAATCAGCCCCAGCATTTT.

The chain uses TRBV7-9 and TRBJ2-2, with D uncertain. Per the germline V gene, CDR1 is SEHNR and CDR2 is FQNEAQ (reference sequence). With 5 bases removed from V and 5 bases from J, the gap between germline ends came to 12 bases. CDR3 length: 14 amino acids. CDR3: CASSPLTRTGELFF. In DNA form, the CDR3 reads TGTGCCAGCAGCCCCCTGACTCGGACCGGGGAGCTGTTTTTT.

V and J are TRBV7-9 and TRBJ2-5; a weak D match, TRBD2 (6 bases). Germline V CDR1 and CDR2: SEHNR, FQNEAQ (reference sequence). Trimming pared 3 bases from V and 2 bases from J, leaving 7 bases between. The CDR3 is 13 amino acids. The CDR3, as DNA: TGTGCCAGCAGCTTCGGGGGACAAGAGACCCAGTACTTC. Encoded protein: CASSFGGQETQYF.

V gene TRBV29-1 combines with J gene TRBJ1-2; tentative D call: TRBD1 (5 bases). CDR1 SQVTM and CDR2 ANQGSEA come from the germline V gene. The ends were cut back, 5 bases at V and 8 bases at J, with 24 bases in the middle. The CDR3 sequence is 15 residues long. CDR3 residues: CSVRSSRWDGGGYTF. The CDR3 DNA follows: TGCAGCGTTCGAAGCAGCCGGTGGGACGGTGGGGGCTACACCTTC.

The chain couples TRBV28 to TRBJ2-5; D possibly corresponds to TRBD1 (6 bases). The CDR3 loop spans 15 amino acids. Trimming left V 8 bases short and J 2 bases short, with 18 bases between. Germline loops: CDR1 MDHEN, CDR2 SYDVKM. The CDR3 spells CASHSPGTQQETQYF. DNA for the CDR3: TGTGCCAGCCACTCCCCGGGGACACAACAAGAGACCCAGTACTTC.

The chain employs TRBV9 and TRBJ1-2; the D is unclear. Looked up from germline, CDR1 is SGDLS and CDR2 is YYNGEE. V was trimmed by 4 bases and J by 2 bases, leaving 12 bases between them. There are 14 residues in the CDR3. DNA for the CDR3: TGTGCCAGCAGCCCCAGTGGTGGGAACTATGGCTACACCTTC. Amino acid sequence: CASSPSGGNYGYTF.

The chain recombines TRBV28 with TRBJ2-5, with 7 bases aligning to TRBD2. Losses at the gene ends were 5 bases for V and 5 bases for J; bases not matched to a gene: 8. CDR3 length equals 14 residues. Per germline, CDR1 MDHEN and CDR2 SYDVKM. CDR3 sequence reads: CASSLQGGPETQYF. CDR3 in DNA: TGTGCCAGCAGTCTTCAGGGAGGGCCGGAGACCCAGTACTTC.

This clone was counted between two and nine times. V usage is TRBV29-1 and J usage is TRBJ1-1; TRBD1 agrees at 8 bases. The CDR3 covers 13 residues. Germline-derived CDR1 and CDR2 are SQVTM and ANQGSEA. The J segment lost 1 base and the V segment lost 7 bases, leaving 5 bases of the junction unmatched. The CDR3 nucleotides read TGCAGCGCCCAGGGACAGGCGAACACTGAAGCTTTCTTT. Translation: CSAQGQANTEAFF.

The rearrangement uses TRBV18 and TRBJ1-6; 11 positions match TRBD1. The CDR3 is made up of 16 amino acids. Germline V lookup: CDR1 KGHSH, CDR2 LQKENI. V was clipped by 4 bases and J by 10 bases; unmatched bases: 9. The chain's CDR3 is CASSLGRTGGASPLHF. The CDR3 DNA sequence: TGTGCCAGCTCACTTGGCCGGACAGGGGGCGCCTCACCCCTCCACTTT.

This chain uses TRBV7-9 with TRBJ1-1; unclear D gene. The CDR3 has 14 residues. Germline-derived CDR1 and CDR2 are SEHNR and FQNEAQ (reference sequence). Trimming removed 0 bases at V and 7 bases at J, with 12 bases between. The CDR3 bases are TGTGCCAGCAGCTTAGCAAGTCAGATTCTTGAAGCTTTCTTT. Its protein is CASSLASQILEAFF.